Sequencing of this T cell receptor (beta chain) was carried out in a study of T cell responses to AZD1222 COVID-19 vaccine. Libraries were prepared by immunoSEQ multiplex PCR; TCRdb keeps only in-frame clonotypes and omits some of them. Of around 95,000 clones listed, around 87% are singletons. The CDR3 is 18 amino acids. Germline assignment: CDR1 SGDLS and CDR2 YYNGEE. The V gene end was trimmed by 3 bases and the J gene end by 0 bases; junction bases not matched to a gene: 5. The sequence derives from an adult in good health. This specimen was peripheral blood, taken on day 0 of MenACWY control vaccination. V and J are TRBV9 and TRBJ2-1; 14 bases fit TRBD2. The CDR3 here is CASSAGLAGVSSYNEQFF. The CDR3 nucleotides are TGTGCCAGCAGCGCGGGACTAGCGGGGGTGAGCTCCTACAATGAGCAGTTCTTC.